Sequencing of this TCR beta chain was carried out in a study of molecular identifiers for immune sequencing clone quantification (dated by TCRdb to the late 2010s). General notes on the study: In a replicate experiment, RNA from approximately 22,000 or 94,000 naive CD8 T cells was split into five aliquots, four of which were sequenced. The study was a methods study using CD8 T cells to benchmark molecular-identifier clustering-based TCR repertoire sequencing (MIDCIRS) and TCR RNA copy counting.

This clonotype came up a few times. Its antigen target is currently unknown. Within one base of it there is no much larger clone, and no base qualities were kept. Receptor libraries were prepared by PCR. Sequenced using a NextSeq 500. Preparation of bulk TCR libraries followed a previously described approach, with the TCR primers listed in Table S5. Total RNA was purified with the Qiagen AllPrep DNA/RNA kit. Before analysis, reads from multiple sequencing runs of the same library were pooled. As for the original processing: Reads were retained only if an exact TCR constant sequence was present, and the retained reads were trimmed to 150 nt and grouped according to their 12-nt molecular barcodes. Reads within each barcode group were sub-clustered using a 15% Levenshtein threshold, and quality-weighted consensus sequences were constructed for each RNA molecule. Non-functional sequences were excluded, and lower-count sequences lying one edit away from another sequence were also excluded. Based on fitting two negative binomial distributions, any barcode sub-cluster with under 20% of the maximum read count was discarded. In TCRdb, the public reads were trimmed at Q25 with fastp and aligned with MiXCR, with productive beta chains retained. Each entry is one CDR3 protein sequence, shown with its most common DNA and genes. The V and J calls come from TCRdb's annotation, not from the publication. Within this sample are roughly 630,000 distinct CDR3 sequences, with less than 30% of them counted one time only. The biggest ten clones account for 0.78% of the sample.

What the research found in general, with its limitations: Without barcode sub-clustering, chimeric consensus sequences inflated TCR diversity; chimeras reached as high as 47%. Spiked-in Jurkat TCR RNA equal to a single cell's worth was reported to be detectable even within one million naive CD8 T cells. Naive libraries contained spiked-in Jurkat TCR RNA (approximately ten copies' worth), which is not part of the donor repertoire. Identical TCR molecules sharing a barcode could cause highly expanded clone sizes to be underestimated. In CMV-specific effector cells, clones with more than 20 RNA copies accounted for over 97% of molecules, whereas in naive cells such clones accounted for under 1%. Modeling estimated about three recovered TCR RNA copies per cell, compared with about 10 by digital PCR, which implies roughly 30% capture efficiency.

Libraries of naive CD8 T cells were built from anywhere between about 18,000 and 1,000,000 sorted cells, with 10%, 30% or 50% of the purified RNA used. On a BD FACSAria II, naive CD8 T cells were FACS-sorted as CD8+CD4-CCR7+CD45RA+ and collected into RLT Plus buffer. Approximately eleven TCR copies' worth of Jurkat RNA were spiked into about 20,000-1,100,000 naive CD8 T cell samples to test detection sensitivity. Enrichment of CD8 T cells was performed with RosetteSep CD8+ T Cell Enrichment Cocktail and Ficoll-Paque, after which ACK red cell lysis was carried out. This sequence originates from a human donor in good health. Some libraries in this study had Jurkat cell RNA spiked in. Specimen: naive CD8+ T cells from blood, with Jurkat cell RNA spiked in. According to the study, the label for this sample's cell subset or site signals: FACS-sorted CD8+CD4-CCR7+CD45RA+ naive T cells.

The nucleotide sequence reads TGTGCCAGCAGGGACGGAGCGGGAGGGGCATCGGATGAGCAGTTCTTC. Its amino acids are CASRDGAGGASDEQFF. In this chain, TRBV2 is recombined with TRBJ2-1; the junction holds 10 bases that match TRBD2. The CDR3, from cysteine to phenylalanine, totals 16 residues. CDR3 DNA is the only sequence kept; it has 48 bases, read in frame from the first base. CDR1 is given as SNHLY and CDR2 as FYNNEI, both from the germline V gene. Here V drops 6 bases and J drops 8 bases, and the junction holds 13 bases not matched to any gene. Where the CDR3 stops, the reference TRBV2 and TRBJ2-1 genes take over; the full variable domain is EPEVTQTPSHQVTQMGQEVILRCVPISNHLYFYWYRQILGQKVEFLVSFYNNEISEKSEIFDDQFSVERPDGSNFTLKIRSTKLEDSAMYFCASRDGAGGASDEQFFGPGTRLTVL.